The sequence of this T cell receptor beta chain was determined in a study of identical twins. Study conclusions and caveats: The study found excess low generation probability among twin-shared out-of-frame alpha sequences. Weaker excess sharing between twins was seen in beta out-of-frame sequences. With abundant cord blood beta clonotypes, insertions were fewer; memory repertoires showed no such pattern. Invariant cells of the MAIT and iNKT types might have partly distorted the zero-insertion analyses.

In its sample, this clonotype was seen many times. Antigen unknown. With 6 bases clipped from V and 0 bases from J, the junction kept 3 bases outside the gene matches. The CDR3 runs to 14 residues. CDR1 SQVTM and CDR2 ANQGSEA come from the germline V gene. From the 5' RACE reads, TCRdb called clonotypes with MiXCR, one entry per CDR3 protein. The table records about 690,000 distinct CDR3 sequences, around 6.1% of them present only once. The sequence derives from a man younger than 35 in good health. Sample: naive T cells sorted from blood. The V gene is TRBV29-1, the J gene TRBJ2-3; 10 bases align to TRBD2. Written as DNA, the CDR3 is TGCAGCGTGGAGACTAGCGGGAGCACAGATACGCAGTATTTT. Residues: CSVETSGSTDTQYF.